The clone carrying this T cell receptor beta chain was counted a single time. The data are from a study of blood T cell repertoires in COVID-19. Study as a whole: Spain, Italy and the United States supplied samples that represented acute and convalescent COVID-19.

Per the original methods: From reference gene primer amplification, estimates of nucleated cell counts were derived. Only in-frame clones appear in the TCRdb table, and some are missing; sequencing was by immunoSEQ multiplex PCR. The DNA was the basis for D and trimming; V, J and clone size are from that table. The sample includes 120,000 to 150,000 clones, 70% to 90% of them seen just once. The sequenced sample consisted of peripheral blood. This TCR was sampled from a human donor in a cohort sampled during active COVID-19.

The chain's CDR3 is CASSFGTGRNSPLHF. DNA of the CDR3: TGTGCCAGCAGTTTTGGGACAGGGAGAAATTCACCCCTCCACTTT. The genes are TRBV28 and TRBJ1-6, with 9 positions matching TRBD1. Per the germline V gene, CDR1 is MDHEN and CDR2 is SYDVKM. With V trimmed by 3 bases and J by 7 bases, 4 bases remained unmatched. This CDR3 spans 15 amino acids.